The 5 T cell receptor beta chains listed next were all sequenced from one sample in a study of T cell responses to AZD1222 COVID-19 vaccine. Assay: immunoSEQ multiplex PCR; the TCRdb copy retains only in-frame clones and omits some. This sample has 140,000 or so clones, with 92% found just once. Sequenced here: peripheral blood, sampled on day 0 of AZD1222 vaccination. The origin of the receptors is an adult in good health.

This clone is a singleton in its sample. The rearrangement uses TRBV15 and TRBJ1-2; no reliable D call. The germline gives CDR1 LNHNV, CDR2 YYDKDF (reference sequence). Trimming removed 2 bases at V and 8 bases at J, with 12 bases between. There are 13 residues in the CDR3. Written as DNA, the CDR3 is TGTGCCACCAGCAGATCCCGCCTCGACGGCTACACCTTC. This encodes CATSRSRLDGYTF.

The chain joins TRBV5-4 to TRBJ2-5; possible D gene TRBD2, 7 bases. Between the trimmed V and J ends, which lost 6 bases and 5 bases, there was a span of 26 bases. CDR1 and CDR2 from the germline V gene are SGHNT and YYREEE (reference sequence). The CDR3 sequence is 17 residues long. The CDR3 is CASTLNSGATGGETQYF. The CDR3, as DNA: TGTGCCAGCACCCTTAACTCAGGGGCCACCGGGGGGGAGACCCAGTACTTC.

A remark on this clone: The sample contains more than one DNA sequence encoding this CDR3. This chain connects TRBV11-3 to TRBJ2-3; tentative D call: TRBD2 (5 bases). The CDR3 has 14 amino acids. V lost 5 bases, J lost 0 bases, and 9 bases lay in between. In germline, CDR1 is SGHNT, CDR2 YENEEA. The DNA for the CDR3 is TGTGCCAGCAGCCTGGGAGCTAGCACAGATACGCAGTATTTT. Translated, it gives CASSLGASTDTQYF.

The chain links TRBV6-6 to TRBJ2-7, with 10 bases matching TRBD1. The CDR3 totals 15 residues. J was trimmed by 2 bases and V by 6 bases; bases with no gene match: 7. Germline loops: CDR1 MNHNY, CDR2 SVGAGI (reference sequence). For the CDR3, the DNA is TGTGCCAGCAGAGACCCGGGACAGGGGACCTACGAGCAGTACTTC. Amino acid sequence: CASRDPGQGTYEQYF.

As to this clone: At one end, the junction sequence differs from germline, possibly due to a read error. The chain has TRBV2 and TRBJ2-5; D uncertain. Germline CDR1 and CDR2: SNHLY and FYNNEI. The CDR3 spans 11 residues. The CDR3 DNA reads as TGTGCCAGCAGAGAAGAAGAGACCCAGTACTTC. It yields the protein CASREEETQYF.